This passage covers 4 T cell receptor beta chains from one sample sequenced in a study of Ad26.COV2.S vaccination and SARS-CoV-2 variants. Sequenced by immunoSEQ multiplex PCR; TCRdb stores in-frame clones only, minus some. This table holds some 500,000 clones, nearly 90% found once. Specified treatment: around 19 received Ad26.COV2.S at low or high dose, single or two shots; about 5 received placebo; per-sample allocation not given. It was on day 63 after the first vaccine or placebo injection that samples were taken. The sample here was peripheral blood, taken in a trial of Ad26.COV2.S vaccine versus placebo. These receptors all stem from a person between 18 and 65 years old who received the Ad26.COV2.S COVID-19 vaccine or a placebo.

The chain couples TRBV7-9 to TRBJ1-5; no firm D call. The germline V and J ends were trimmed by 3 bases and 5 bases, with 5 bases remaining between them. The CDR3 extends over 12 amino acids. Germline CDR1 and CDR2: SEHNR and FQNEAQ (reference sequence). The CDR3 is CASSFADQPQHF. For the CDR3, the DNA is TGTGCCAGCAGCTTCGCGGATCAGCCCCAGCATTTT.

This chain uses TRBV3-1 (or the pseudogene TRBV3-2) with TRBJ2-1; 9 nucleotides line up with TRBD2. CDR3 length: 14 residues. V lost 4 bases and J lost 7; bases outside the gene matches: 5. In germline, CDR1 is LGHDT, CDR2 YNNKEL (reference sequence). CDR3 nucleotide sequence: TGTGCCAGCAGCCGCGGGAGGGCACGGAATGAGCAGTTCTTC. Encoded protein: CASSRGRARNEQFF.

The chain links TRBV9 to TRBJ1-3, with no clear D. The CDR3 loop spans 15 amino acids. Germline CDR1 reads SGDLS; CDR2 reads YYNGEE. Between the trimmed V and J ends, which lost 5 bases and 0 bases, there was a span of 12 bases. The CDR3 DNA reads TGTGCCAGCAGAAAAGACGGTTACTCTGGAAACACCATATATTTT. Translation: CASRKDGYSGNTIYF.

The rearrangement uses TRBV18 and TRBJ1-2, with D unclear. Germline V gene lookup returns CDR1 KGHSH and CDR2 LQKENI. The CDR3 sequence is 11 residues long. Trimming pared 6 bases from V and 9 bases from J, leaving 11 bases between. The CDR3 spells CASSPGPRYTF. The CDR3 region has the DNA TGTGCCAGCTCTCCCGGTCCGCGCTACACCTTC.